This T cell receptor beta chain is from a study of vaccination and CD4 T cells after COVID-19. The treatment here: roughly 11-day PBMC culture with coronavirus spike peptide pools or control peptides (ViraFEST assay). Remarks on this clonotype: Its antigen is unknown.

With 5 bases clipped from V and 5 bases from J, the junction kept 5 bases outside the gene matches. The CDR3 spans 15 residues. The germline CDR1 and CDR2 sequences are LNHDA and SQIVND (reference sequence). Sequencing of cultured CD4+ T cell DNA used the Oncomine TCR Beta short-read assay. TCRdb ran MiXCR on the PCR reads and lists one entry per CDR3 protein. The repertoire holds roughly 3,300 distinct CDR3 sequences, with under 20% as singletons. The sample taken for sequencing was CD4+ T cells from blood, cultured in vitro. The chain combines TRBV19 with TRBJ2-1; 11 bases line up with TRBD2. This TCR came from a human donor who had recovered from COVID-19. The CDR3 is CASSFLAGGNNEQFF. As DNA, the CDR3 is TGTGCCAGTAGTTTTCTAGCGGGGGGAAACAATGAGCAGTTCTTC.